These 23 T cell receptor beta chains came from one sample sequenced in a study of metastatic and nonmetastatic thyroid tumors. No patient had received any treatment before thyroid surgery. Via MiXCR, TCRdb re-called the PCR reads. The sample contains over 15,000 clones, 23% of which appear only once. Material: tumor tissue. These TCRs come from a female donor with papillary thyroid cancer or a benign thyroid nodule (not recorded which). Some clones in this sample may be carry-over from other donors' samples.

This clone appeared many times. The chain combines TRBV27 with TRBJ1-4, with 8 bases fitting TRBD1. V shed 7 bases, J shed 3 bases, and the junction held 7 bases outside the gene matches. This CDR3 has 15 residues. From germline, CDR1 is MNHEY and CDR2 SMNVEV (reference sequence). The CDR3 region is CASTYGQGPNEKLFF. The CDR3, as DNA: TGTGCCAGCACTTACGGACAGGGACCTAATGAAAAACTGTTTTTT.

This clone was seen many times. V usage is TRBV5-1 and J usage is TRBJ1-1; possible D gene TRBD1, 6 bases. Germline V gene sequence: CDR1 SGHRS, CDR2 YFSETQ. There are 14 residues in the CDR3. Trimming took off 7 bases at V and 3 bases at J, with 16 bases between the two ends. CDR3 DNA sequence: TGCGCCAGCTTTGAGGGGGGTAGGGACACTGAAGCTTTCTTT. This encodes CASFEGGRDTEAFF.

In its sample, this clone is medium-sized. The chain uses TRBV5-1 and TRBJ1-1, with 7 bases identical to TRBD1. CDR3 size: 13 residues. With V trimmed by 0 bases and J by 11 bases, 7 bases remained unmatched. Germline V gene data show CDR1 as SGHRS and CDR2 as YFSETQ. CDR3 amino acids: CASSLETGFVAFF. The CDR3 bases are TGCGCCAGCAGCTTGGAGACAGGGTTTGTGGCTTTCTTT.

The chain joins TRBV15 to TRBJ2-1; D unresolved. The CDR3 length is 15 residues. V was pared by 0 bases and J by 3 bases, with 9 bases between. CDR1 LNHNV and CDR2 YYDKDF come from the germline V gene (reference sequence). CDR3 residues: CATSRDLENYNEQFF. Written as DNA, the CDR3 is TGTGCCACCAGCAGAGATTTAGAAAACTACAATGAGCAGTTCTTC.

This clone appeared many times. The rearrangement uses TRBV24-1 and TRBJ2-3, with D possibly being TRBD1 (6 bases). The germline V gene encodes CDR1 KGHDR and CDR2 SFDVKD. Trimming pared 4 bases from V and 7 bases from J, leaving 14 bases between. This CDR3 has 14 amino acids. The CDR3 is CATSERGKGNTQYF. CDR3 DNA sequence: TGTGCCACCAGTGAGAGGGGGAAGGGGAATACGCAGTATTTT.

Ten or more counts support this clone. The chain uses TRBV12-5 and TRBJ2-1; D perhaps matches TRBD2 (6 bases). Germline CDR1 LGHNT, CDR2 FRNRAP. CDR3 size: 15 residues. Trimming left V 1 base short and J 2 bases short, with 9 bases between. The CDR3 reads CASGLGGATYNEQFF. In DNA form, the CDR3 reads TGTGCTAGTGGTTTGGGCGGGGCGACCTACAATGAGCAGTTCTTC.

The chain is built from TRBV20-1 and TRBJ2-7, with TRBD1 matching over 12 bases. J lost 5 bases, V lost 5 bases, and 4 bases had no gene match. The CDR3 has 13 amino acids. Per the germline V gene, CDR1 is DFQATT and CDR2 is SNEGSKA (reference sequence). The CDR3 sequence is CSAGDRGLDEQYF. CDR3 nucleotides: TGCAGTGCTGGGGACAGGGGGCTCGACGAGCAGTACTTC.

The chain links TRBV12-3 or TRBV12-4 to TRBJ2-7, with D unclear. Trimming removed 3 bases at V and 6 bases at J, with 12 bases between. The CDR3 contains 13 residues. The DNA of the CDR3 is TGTGCCAGCAGTTTCTCGACTGGGCGCGAGCAGTACTTC. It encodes CASSFSTGREQYF.

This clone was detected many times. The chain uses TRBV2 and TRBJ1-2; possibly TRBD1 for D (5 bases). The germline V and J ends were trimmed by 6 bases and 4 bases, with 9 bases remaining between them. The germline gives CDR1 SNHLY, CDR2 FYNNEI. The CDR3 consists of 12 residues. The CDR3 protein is CASRGGAYGYTF. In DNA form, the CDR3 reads TGTGCCAGCAGGGGAGGGGCCTATGGCTACACCTTC.

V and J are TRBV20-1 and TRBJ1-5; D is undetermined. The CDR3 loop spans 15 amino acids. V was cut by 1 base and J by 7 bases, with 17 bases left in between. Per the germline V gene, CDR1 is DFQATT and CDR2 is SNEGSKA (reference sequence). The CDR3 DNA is TGCAGTGCTAGAGGACCGGGCCTCCTCGCCCAGCCCCAGCATTTT. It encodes CSARGPGLLAQPQHF.

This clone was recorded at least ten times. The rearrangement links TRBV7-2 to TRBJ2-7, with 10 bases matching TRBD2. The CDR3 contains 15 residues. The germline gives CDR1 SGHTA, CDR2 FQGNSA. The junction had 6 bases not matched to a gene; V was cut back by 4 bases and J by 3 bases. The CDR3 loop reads CASSSRTSGGYEQYF. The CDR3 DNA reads TGTGCCAGCAGCTCGCGGACTAGCGGAGGCTACGAGCAGTACTTC.

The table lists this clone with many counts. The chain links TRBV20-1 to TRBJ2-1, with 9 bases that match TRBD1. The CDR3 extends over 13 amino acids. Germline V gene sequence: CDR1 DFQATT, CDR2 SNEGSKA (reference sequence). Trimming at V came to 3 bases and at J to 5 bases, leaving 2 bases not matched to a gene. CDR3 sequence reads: CSASWTGDNEQFF. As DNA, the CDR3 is TGCAGTGCTAGTTGGACAGGGGACAATGAGCAGTTCTTC.

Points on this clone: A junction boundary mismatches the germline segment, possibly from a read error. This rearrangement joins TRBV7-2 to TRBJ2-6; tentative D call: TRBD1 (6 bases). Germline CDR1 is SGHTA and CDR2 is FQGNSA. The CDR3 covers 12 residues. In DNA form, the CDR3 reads TGTGCCAGCAGCCTCCCCGGGGACAATACCTTCTTC. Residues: CASSLPGDNTFF. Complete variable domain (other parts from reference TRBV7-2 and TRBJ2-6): GAGVSQSPSNKVTEKGKDVELRCDPISGHTALYWYRQSLGQGLEFLIYFQGNSAPDKSGLPSDRFSAERTGGSVSTLTIQRTQQEDSAVYLCASSLPGDNTFFGAGSRLTVL.

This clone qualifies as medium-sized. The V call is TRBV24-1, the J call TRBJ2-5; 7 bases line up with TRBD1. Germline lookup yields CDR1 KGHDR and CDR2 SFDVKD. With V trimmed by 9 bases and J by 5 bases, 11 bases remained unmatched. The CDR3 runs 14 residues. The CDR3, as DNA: TGTGCCACCGGAAAGACAGGGTTCGAGGAGACCCAGTACTTC. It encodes CATGKTGFEETQYF.

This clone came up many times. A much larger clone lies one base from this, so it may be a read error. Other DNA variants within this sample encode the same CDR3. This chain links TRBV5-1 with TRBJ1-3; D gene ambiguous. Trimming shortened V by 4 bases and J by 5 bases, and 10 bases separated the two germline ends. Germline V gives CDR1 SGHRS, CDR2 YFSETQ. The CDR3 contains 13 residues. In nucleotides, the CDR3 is TGCGCCAGCAGCGCAGGTTATAGAAACACCATATATTTT. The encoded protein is CASSAGYRNTIYF.

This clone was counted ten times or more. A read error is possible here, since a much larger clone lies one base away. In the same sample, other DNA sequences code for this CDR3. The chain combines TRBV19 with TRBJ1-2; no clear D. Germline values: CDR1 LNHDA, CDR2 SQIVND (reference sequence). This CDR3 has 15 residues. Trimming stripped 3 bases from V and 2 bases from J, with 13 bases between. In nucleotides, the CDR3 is TGTGCCAGTAGTATGATTCGGGAAGCCAACTATGGCTACACCTTC. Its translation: CASSMIREANYGYTF.

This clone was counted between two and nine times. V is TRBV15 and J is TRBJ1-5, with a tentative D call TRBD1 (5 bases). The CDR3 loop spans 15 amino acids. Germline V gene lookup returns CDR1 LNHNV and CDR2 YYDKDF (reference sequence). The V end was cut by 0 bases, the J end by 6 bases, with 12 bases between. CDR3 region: CATSRDIGGGQPQHF. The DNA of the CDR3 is TGTGCCACCAGCAGAGATATCGGGGGAGGTCAGCCCCAGCATTTT.

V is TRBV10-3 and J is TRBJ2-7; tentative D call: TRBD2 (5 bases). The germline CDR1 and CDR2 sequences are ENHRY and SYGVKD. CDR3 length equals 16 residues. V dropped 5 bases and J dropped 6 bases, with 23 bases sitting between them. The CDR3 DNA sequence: TGTGCCATCAGTCTCCCAGCGGCACGATCCAGGTGCGAGCAGTACTTC. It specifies CAISLPAARSRCEQYF.

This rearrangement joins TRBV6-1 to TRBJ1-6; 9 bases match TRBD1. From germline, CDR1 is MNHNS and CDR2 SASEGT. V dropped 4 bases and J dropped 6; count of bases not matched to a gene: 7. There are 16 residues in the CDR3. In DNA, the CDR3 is TGTGCCAGCAGTGCACCACCGACAGGGGGTAATTCACCCCTCCACTTT. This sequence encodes CASSAPPTGGNSPLHF.

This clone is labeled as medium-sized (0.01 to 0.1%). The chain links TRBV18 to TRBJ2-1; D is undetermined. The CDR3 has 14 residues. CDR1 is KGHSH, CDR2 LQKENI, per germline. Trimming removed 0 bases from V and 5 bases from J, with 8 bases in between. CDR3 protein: CASSPPVVHNEQFF. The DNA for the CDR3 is TGTGCCAGCTCACCACCGGTAGTCCACAATGAGCAGTTCTTC.

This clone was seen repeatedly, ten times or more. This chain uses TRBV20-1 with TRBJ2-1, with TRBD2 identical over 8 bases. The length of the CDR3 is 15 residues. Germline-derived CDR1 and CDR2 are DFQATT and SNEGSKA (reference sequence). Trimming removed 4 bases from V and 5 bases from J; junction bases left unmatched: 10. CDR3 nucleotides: TGCAGTGCTAAAATACGACTAGCGTACCACAATGAGCAGTTCTTC. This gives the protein CSAKIRLAYHNEQFF.

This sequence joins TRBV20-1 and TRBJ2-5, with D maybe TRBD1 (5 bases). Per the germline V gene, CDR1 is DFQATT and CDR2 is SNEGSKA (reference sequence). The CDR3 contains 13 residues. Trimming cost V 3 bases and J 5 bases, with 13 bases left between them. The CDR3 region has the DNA TGCAGTGCTAGTGGGCAGGGCGGTGAGACCCAGTACTTC. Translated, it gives CSASGQGGETQYF.

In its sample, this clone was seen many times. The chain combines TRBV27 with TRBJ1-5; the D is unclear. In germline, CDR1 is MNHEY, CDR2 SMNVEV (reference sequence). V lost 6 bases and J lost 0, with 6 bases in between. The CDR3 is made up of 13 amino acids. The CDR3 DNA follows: TGTGCCAGCAGCCCCAATAGCAATCAGCCCCAGCATTTT. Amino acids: CASSPNSNQPQHF.